The clone carrying this TCR beta chain came up a few times. The source of the sample is a study of metastatic and nonmetastatic thyroid tumors. Via MiXCR, TCRdb re-called the PCR reads. In the table there are 15,000 or so clones, around 25% of which are singletons. All patients were untreated before thyroid surgery. The CDR3 extends over 15 amino acids. Trimming took 0 bases from V and 4 from J, leaving 12 bases between them. Germline CDR1 MNHEY, CDR2 SVGAGI. This sequence originates from a female donor with papillary thyroid cancer or a benign thyroid nodule (not recorded which). Some clones in this sample may be carry-over from other donors' samples. The rearrangement joins TRBV6-5 to TRBJ1-1; D is undetermined. Sequencing was performed on tumor tissue. The CDR3: CASSYSTRGSTEAFF. The CDR3 DNA is TGTGCCAGCAGTTACTCGACGAGAGGCAGCACTGAAGCTTTCTTT.